This T cell receptor (beta chain) comes out of a study of blood T cell repertoires in COVID-19. Assay: immunoSEQ multiplex PCR; the TCRdb copy retains only in-frame clones and omits some. The data contain some 430,000 clones, about nine tenths of them singletons. Looked up from germline, CDR1 is MNHEY and CDR2 is SMNVEV (reference sequence). The J segment lost 1 base and the V segment lost 8 bases, leaving 13 bases of the junction unmatched. This CDR3 comprises 16 residues. The sample taken for sequencing was PBMCs or T cells enriched from blood (not recorded which). This chain links TRBV27 with TRBJ1-1, with TRBD1 matching over 7 bases. This sequence originates from a young man who had recovered from COVID-19. The CDR3 sequence: CASVLGRGRGNTEAFF. CDR3 sequence (DNA): TGTGCCAGCGTCCTGGGTAGGGGGCGGGGGAACACTGAAGCTTTCTTT.